This T cell receptor beta chain appears in the sequencing data of a study of early T cells in non-severe SARS-CoV-2 infection (dated by TCRdb to the early 2020s). Broadly, across the study: Because TCR sequencing was done on bulk RNA from unsorted whole blood, the alpha and beta chains could not be paired.

Taken from cysteine to phenylalanine, the CDR3 has 19 residues. Only the CDR3 part of the read is kept: 57 bases, read in frame from the first base. Trimming leaves V shorter by 0 bases and J shorter by 9 bases, with the junction holding 16 bases beyond the gene matches. About this clonotype: Its antigen remains unidentified. The record has no base qualities; no much larger clone is one base away.

The library was generated by 5' RACE. The data were produced on a NextSeq 500. Unique molecular identifiers were attached to individual cDNA molecules in the TCR library protocol so that sequencing error and PCR bias could be corrected. Both TCR alpha and beta chains were sequenced, and tight co-correlation was observed between alpha and beta sequence abundances in each sample. Processing in the source paper ran as follows. Decombinator V4 was used to annotate TCR sequences for V gene, J gene and CDR3. TCRs were defined as expanded if a significant change between any two time points was detected under a Poisson model with p below 0.0001. Abundances of TCRs were expressed as counts per million after normalisation to the total number of TCRs sequenced in each sample. TRAV1-2 paired with TRAJ12, TRAJ20 or TRAJ33 defined MAIT TCRs, while TRAV10 paired with TRAJ18 defined iNKT TCRs. VDJdb, accessed 1 November 2021, was searched for CMV, EBV and SARS-CoV-2 annotated TCRs, with TCRs annotated for multiple antigens excluded. The raw public reads went through TCRdb reprocessing: fastp at Q25, MiXCR clone calling, in-frame beta chains kept. Each CDR3 protein appears once, grouped with its most common genes and DNA. TCRdb's processing, not the authors', yielded these V and J calls. The sample table holds 90,000 to 130,000 distinct CDR3 sequences, of which roughly an eighth were seen once. The ten top clones hold around 2.9% of the sample.

This was a case-control study nested in a cohort of healthcare workers in London, UK, who had nasopharyngeal swab PCR tests and blood samples taken every week. Between 23 and 31 March 2020, the week of the UK lockdown, healthcare workers were enrolled and then followed up weekly for as long as 16 weeks. Here is what the overall study found, with its caveats: VDJdb matching was skewed toward anti-spike CD8 responses and likely underestimated virus-specific expansions, missing private and CD4 specificities.

The source is an adult who was a healthcare worker with PCR-confirmed SARS-CoV-2 infection or an uninfected control (not recorded which). The chain employs TRBV12-3 or TRBV12-4 and TRBJ2-1; TRBD2 fits 11 bases in the junction. The sequenced sample consisted of whole blood. Here the CDR3 is given as CASSLAQFSGSGGASEQFF. The nucleotide sequence is TGTGCCAGCAGTTTAGCGCAGTTCTCGGGTAGCGGGGGGGCCAGTGAGCAGTTCTTC.